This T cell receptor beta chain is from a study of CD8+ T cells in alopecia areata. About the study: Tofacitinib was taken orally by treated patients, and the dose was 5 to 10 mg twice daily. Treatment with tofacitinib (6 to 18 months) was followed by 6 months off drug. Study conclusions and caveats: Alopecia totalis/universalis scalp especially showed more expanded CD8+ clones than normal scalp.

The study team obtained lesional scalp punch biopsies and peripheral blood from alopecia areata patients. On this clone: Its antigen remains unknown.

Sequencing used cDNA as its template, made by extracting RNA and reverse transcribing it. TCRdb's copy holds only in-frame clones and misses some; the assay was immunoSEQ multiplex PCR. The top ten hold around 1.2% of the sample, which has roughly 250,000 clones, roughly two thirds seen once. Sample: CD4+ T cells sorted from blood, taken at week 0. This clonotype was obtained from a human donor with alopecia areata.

For the CDR3, the DNA is TGTGCCTGGAGGACAGGGTGGATTACTGAAGCTTTCTTT. As protein: CAWRTGWITEAFF. V is TRBV30 and J is TRBJ1-1; TRBD1 matches at 7 bases. The CDR3 spans 13 residues. Germline CDR1 GTSNPN, CDR2 SVGIG (reference sequence). Trimming removed 3 bases from V and 5 bases from J; junction bases left unmatched: 6.